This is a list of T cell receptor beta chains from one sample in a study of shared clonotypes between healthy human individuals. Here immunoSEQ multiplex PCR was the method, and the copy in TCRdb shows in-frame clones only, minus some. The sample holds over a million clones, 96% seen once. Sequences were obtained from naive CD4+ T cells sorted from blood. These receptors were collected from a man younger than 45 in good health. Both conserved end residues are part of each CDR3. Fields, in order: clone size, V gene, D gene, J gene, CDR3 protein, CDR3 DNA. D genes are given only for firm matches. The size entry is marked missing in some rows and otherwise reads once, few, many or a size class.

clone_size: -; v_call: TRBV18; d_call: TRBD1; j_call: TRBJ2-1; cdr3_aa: CASSVVGTGALHEQFF; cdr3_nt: TGTGCCAGCTCAGTCGTGGGGACAGGGGCGTTGCATGAGCAGTTCTTC
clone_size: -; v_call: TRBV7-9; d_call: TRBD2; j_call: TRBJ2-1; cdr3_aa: CASSLPSGVSYNEQFF; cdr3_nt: TGTGCCAGCAGCTTACCTAGCGGGGTCTCCTACAATGAGCAGTTCTTC
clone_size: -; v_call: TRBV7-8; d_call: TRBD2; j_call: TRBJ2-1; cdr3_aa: CASSSPSGRSYNEQFF; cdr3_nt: TGTGCCAGCAGTTCCCCAAGCGGGAGATCCTACAATGAGCAGTTCTTC
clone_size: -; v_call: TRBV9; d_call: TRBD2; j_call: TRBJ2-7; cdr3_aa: CASSVEEGAAASGNREQYF; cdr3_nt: TGTGCCAGCAGCGTAGAGGAGGGAGCGGCAGCTAGCGGGAATCGCGAGCAGTACTTC
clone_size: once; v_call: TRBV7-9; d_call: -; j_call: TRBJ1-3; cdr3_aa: CASSFPPLSSGNTIYF; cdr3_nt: TGTGCCAGCAGCTTTCCGCCCTTAAGCTCTGGAAACACCATATATTTT
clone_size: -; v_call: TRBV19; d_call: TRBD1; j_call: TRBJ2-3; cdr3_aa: CASSISGTGLNTDTQYF; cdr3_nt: TGTGCCAGTAGTATTTCCGGGACAGGATTAAACACAGATACGCAGTATTTT
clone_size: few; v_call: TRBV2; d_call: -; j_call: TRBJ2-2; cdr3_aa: CASRDTGELFF; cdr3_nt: TGTGCCAGCCGAGATACCGGGGAGCTGTTTTTT
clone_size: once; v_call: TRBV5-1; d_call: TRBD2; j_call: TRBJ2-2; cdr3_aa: CASSYSAGRNTGELFF; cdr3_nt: TGCGCCAGCAGCTATTCAGCGGGACGGAACACCGGGGAGCTGTTTTTT
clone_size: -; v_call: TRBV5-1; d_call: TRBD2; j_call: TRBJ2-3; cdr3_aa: CASSLAILAGADTQYF; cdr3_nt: TGCGCCAGCAGCTTGGCGATACTAGCGGGAGCAGATACGCAGTATTTT
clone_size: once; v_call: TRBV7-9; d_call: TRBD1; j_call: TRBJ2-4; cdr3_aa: CASSPPGTGNIQYF; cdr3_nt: TGTGCCAGCAGCCCTCCCGGGACAGGGAACATTCAGTACTTC